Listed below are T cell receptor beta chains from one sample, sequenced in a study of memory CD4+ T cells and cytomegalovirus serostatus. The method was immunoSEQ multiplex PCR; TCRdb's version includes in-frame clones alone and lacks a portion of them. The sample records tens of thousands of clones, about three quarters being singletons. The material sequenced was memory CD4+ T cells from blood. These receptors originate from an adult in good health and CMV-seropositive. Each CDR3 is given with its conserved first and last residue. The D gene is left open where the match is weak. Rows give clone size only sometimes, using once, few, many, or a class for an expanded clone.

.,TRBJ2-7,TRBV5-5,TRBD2,CASSDASGRGFYEQYF,TGTGCCAGCAGCGACGCAAGCGGGAGAGGTTTTTACGAGCAGTACTTC
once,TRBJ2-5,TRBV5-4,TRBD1,CASSSSHRGLRETQYF,TGTGCCAGCAGTTCATCCCACAGGGGGCTAAGAGAGACCCAGTACTTC
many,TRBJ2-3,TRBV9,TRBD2,CASSPGLASSTDTQYF,TGTGCCAGCAGCCCCGGACTAGCAAGTAGCACAGATACGCAGTATTTT
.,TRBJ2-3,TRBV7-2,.,CASSLNGQKGTDTQYF,TGTGCCAGCAGCTTAAACGGCCAAAAAGGCACAGATACGCAGTATTTT
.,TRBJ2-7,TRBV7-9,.,CASSYNYYEQYF,TGTGCCAGCAGCTACAATTACTACGAGCAGTACTTC
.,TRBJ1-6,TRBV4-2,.,CASSQDPGLLNSPLHF,TGTGCCAGCAGCCAAGATCCGGGGTTGTTGAATTCACCCCTCCACTTT
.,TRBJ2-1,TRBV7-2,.,CASNSLGEQFF,TGTGCCAGCAACTCATTGGGTGAGCAGTTCTTC
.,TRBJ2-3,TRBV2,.,CASSESARSTDTQYF,TGTGCCAGCAGTGAATCCGCACGGAGCACAGATACGCAGTATTTT
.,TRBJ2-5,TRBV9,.,CASSEGPLAETQYF,TGTGCCAGCAGCGAAGGCCCTTTGGCAGAGACCCAGTACTTC
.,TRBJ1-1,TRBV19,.,CASSEGRPFTEAFF,TGTGCCAGTAGTGAGGGACGGCCGTTCACTGAAGCTTTCTTT
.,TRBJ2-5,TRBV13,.,CASSHKETQYF,TGTGCCAGCAGCCATAAAGAGACCCAGTACTTC
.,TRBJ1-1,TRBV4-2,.,CASSQGLSSNTEAFF,TGTGCCAGCAGCCAAGGTCTAAGTTCGAACACTGAAGCTTTCTTT
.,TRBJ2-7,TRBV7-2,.,CASSPPGGRGNEQYF,TGTGCCAGCAGTCCTCCGGGGGGCCGCGGAAACGAGCAGTACTTC
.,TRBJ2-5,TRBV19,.,CASSNAGQETQYF,TGTGCCAGTAGTAATGCAGGACAAGAGACCCAGTACTTC
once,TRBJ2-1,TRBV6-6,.,CASGTEDYNEQFF,TGTGCCAGCGGCACAGAGGATTACAATGAGCAGTTCTTC
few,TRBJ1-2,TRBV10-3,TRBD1,CAISESTGVSYGYTF,TGTGCCATCAGTGAGTCGACAGGGGTTAGCTATGGCTACACCTTC
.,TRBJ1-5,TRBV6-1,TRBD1,CASRLETGGNQPQHF,TGTGCCAGCAGGTTAGAGACAGGGGGGAATCAGCCCCAGCATTTT
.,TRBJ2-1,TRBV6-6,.,CASSPVEGHEQFF,TGTGCCAGCAGTCCCGTTGAGGGGCATGAGCAGTTCTTC
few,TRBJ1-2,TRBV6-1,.,CASSEERLRGYTF,TGTGCCAGCAGTGAGGAGCGCCTGAGGGGCTACACCTTC
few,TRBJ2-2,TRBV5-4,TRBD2,CASSLGLAGNTGELFF,TGTGCCAGCAGCTTGGGGCTAGCGGGAAACACCGGGGAGCTGTTTTTT
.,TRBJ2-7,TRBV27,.,CASSARFRGGGEQYF,TGTGCCAGCAGTGCCCGGTTCAGGGGAGGAGGCGAGCAGTACTTC
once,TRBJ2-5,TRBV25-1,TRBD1,CASRPDRVGETQYF,TGTGCCAGCAGACCGGACAGGGTAGGCGAGACCCAGTACTTC
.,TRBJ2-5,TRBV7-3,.,CASSLNGGAETQYF,TGTGCCAGCAGCTTAAACGGGGGCGCGGAGACCCAGTACTTC
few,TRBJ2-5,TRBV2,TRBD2,CASRLDGGARETQYF,TGTGCCAGCAGGCTGGACGGGGGGGCGAGGGAGACCCAGTACTTC
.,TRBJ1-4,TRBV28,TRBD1,CASSLLRTGTLEKLFF,TGTGCCAGCAGTTTACTACGGACAGGGACGCTTGAAAAACTGTTTTTT
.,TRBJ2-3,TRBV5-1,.,CASSLRATDTQYF,TGCGCCAGCAGCTTGAGGGCCACAGATACGCAGTATTTT
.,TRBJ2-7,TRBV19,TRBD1,CASSTTGTGGVNF,TGTGCCAGTAGCACCACCGGGACAGGGGGAGTGAACTTC
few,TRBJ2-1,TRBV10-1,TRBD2,CASSTSGGVGEQFF,TGCGCCAGCAGTACTAGCGGGGGGGTTGGTGAGCAGTTCTTC
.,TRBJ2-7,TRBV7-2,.,CASSSTPAGEQYF,TGTGCCAGCAGCTCCACTCCGGCGGGCGAGCAGTACTTC
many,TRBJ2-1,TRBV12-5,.,CASGGRVNEQFF,TGTGCTAGTGGAGGCAGGGTCAATGAGCAGTTCTTC
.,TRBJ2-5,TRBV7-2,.,CASRGQETQYF,TGTGCCAGCAGGGGACAAGAGACCCAGTACTTC
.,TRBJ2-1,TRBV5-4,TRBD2,CASQRERGNEQFF,TGTGCCAGCCAGCGGGAGAGGGGCAATGAGCAGTTCTTC
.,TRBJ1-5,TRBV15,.,CATSRGDNSNQPQHF,TGTGCCACCAGCAGAGGGGACAACAGCAATCAGCCCCAGCATTTT
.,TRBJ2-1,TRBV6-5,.,CASSYSPQVQYNEQFF,TGTGCCAGCAGTTACTCCCCTCAGGTGCAGTACAATGAGCAGTTCTTC
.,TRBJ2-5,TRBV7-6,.,CASSLGGRGQLQETQYF,TGTGCCAGCAGCTTAGGAGGGCGGGGGCAGCTCCAAGAGACCCAGTACTTC
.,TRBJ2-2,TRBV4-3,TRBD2,CASSQDPSGPNTGELFF,TGCGCCAGCAGCCAAGATCCTAGCGGGCCGAACACCGGGGAGCTGTTTTTT
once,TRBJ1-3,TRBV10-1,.,CASSQGLTGLGNTIYF,TGCGCCAGCAGTCAAGGCTTAACAGGCCTCGGAAACACCATATATTTT
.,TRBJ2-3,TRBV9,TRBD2,CASSVEIAGGPDTQYF,TGTGCCAGCAGCGTAGAGATAGCGGGGGGGCCAGATACGCAGTATTTT
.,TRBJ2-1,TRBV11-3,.,CASSLGENNEQFF,TGTGCCAGCAGCTTAGGGGAAAACAATGAGCAGTTCTTC
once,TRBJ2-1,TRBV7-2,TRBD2,CASSPGASGGGDEQFF,TGTGCCAGCAGCCCTGGGGCTAGCGGGGGGGGAGATGAGCAGTTCTTC
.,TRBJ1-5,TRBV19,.,CASSIKGGRESNQPQHF,TGTGCCAGTAGTATTAAGGGGGGAAGAGAGAGCAATCAGCCCCAGCATTTT
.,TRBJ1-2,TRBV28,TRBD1,CASSSRGRSYGYTF,TGTGCCAGCAGTTCCAGGGGGCGCAGCTATGGCTACACCTTC
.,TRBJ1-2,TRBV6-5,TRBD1,CASSSGQGGYTF,TGTGCCAGCAGTTCGGGACAGGGTGGCTACACCTTC
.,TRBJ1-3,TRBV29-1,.,CSASDRAGSGNTIYF,TGCAGCGCCTCCGACCGCGCGGGCTCTGGAAACACCATATATTTT
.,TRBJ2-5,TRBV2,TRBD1,CASHFPGQGVETQYF,TGTGCCAGCCACTTCCCGGGACAGGGCGTGGAGACCCAGTACTTC
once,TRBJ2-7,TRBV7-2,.,CASSLARGSNEQYF,TGTGCCAGCAGCTTAGCCAGGGGAAGCAACGAGCAGTACTTC
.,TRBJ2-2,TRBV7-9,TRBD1,CASSLTGTDTGELFF,TGTGCCAGCAGCTTGACAGGGACCGACACCGGGGAGCTGTTTTTT
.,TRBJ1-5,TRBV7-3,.,CASSGANQPQHF,TGTGCCAGCAGCGGGGCGAATCAGCCCCAGCATTTT
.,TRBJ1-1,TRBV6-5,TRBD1,CASSNRGRRTEAFF,TGTGCCAGCAGCAACAGGGGGCGGCGAACTGAAGCTTTCTTT
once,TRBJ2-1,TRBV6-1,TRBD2,CASSPSRGLEQFF,TGTGCCAGCAGTCCCTCGCGGGGACTAGAGCAGTTCTTC
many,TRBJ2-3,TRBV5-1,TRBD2,CASRGSGRSDTQYF,TGCGCCAGCAGGGGCAGCGGGAGATCCGATACGCAGTATTTT
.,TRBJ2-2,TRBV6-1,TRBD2,CASTSGGGTGELFF,TGTGCCAGCACCTCGGGAGGGGGCACCGGGGAGCTGTTTTTT
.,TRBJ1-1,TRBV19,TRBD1,CASKSGTGGWNTEAFF,TGTGCCAGTAAGTCCGGGACAGGGGGCTGGAACACTGAAGCTTTCTTT
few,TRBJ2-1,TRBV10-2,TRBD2,CASSEETETSGSEQFF,TGCGCCAGCAGTGAGGAAACGGAGACTAGCGGGAGCGAGCAGTTCTTC
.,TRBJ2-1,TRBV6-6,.,CASIRGSGRNNEQFF,TGTGCCAGCATTAGGGGGAGCGGGCGAAACAATGAGCAGTTCTTC
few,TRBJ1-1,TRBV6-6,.,CASSYSSVEAFF,TGTGCCAGCAGTTACTCGTCGGTTGAAGCTTTCTTT
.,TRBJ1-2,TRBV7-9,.,CASSLGGPLYGYTF,TGTGCCAGCAGCTTAGGTGGGCCGCTCTATGGCTACACCTTC
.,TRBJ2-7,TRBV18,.,CASSTSLEQYF,TGTGCCAGCTCAACCTCCCTCGAGCAGTACTTC
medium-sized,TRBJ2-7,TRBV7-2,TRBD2,CASSARSGSDEQYF,TGTGCCAGCAGCGCCAGAAGCGGGAGCGACGAGCAGTACTTC